Each of the 10 T cell receptor beta chains below was sequenced from the same sample in a study of blood T cell repertoires in COVID-19 (dated by TCRdb to 2020 to 2021). Library prep was done by the immunoSEQ multiplex PCR assay. Entries here come from immuneACCESS through TCRdb and include only in-frame sequences with V and J called. Some clones fail to appear in such tables; in the studies checked, an unresolved V gene covers under half of the shortfall, and the cause of the remainder is unknown. This sample comprises roughly 140,000 clones, about nine tenths of them detected only once. The ten largest clones add up to 2.3% of the sample. What was sequenced was peripheral blood. The receptor source for this set is a human donor in a cohort sampled during active COVID-19.

V and J are TRBV2 and TRBJ1-2, with 9 bases that match TRBD1. The CDR3 is 18 amino acids. Germline V gene sequence: CDR1 SNHLY, CDR2 FYNNEI. Trimming at V came to 6 bases and at J to 6 bases, leaving 20 bases not matched to a gene. CDR3 region: CASSRSGTGRGERNGYTF. CDR3 in DNA: TGTGCCAGCAGCAGATCCGGGACAGGGAGAGGCGAGAGGAATGGCTACACCTTC.

V and J are TRBV4-3 and TRBJ1-2; a weak D match, TRBD1 (6 bases). CDR1 and CDR2 (germline): LGHNA, YSLEER. The CDR3 has 20 amino acids. V was clipped by 4 bases and J by 1 base, with 28 bases between them. The CDR3 reads CASSRDASRRQAGYNYGYTF. DNA for the CDR3: TGCGCCAGCAGCCGCGACGCGTCTCGTCGACAGGCTGGGTATAACTATGGCTACACCTTC.

This chain uses TRBV19 with TRBJ2-4, with a possible D match to TRBD2 (6 bases). The V gene lost 0 bases and the J gene lost 5 bases, with 14 bases spanning the gap. Germline V CDR1 and CDR2: LNHDA, SQIVND (reference sequence). This CDR3 comprises 16 residues. This CDR3 reads CASSIEAAGRENIQYF. The CDR3 DNA reads TGTGCCAGTAGTATAGAGGCGGCGGGACGCGAAAACATTCAGTACTTC. The entire variable domain, with the rest obtained from reference TRBV19 and TRBJ2-4, is as follows: DGGITQSPKYLFRKEGQNVTLSCEQNLNHDAMYWYRQDPGQGLRLIYYSQIVNDFQKGDIAEGYSVSREKKESFPLTVTSAQKNPTAFYLCASSIEAAGRENIQYFGAGTRLSVL.

V is TRBV7-2 and J is TRBJ2-3; 10 bases fit TRBD2. The CDR3 has 15 amino acids. Per germline, CDR1 SGHTA and CDR2 FQGNSA. After removal of 5 bases from V and 6 bases from J, the junction contained 8 bases not matched to a gene. CDR3 in amino acids: CASSQKRGGQDTQYF. CDR3 nucleotide sequence: TGTGCCAGCAGCCAGAAGCGGGGGGGCCAGGATACGCAGTATTTT.

The chain is built from TRBV6-2 or TRBV6-3 and TRBJ1-2; 9 nucleotides align to TRBD1. The CDR3 length is 12 residues. CDR1 is MNHEY and CDR2 is SVGEGT in the germline V gene. Trimming at V came to 6 bases and at J to 6 bases, leaving 2 bases not matched to a gene. The CDR3 sequence is CASSRTGDGYTF. The CDR3 DNA is TGTGCCAGCAGCAGGACAGGGGATGGCTACACCTTC.

V gene TRBV11-2 combines with J gene TRBJ1-1; 9 nucleotides align to TRBD1. V was clipped by 5 bases and J by 4 bases; unmatched bases: 2. Germline V lookup: CDR1 SGHAT, CDR2 FQNNGV. The CDR3 has 13 amino acids. The CDR3 region has the DNA TGTGCCAGCAGCCGGACAGGGGCCACTGAAGCTTTCTTT. This translates into CASSRTGATEAFF.

The chain recombines TRBV23-1 with TRBJ1-5; 8 bases align to TRBD1. TRBV23-1 is assigned to the ORF class and has an uncertain function. V gave up 3 bases and J gave up 4 bases; unmatched junction bases: 11. The CDR3 is 17 residues long. The CDR3 spells CASSQPLTGDLNQPQHF. The CDR3 nucleotides read TGCGCCAGCAGTCAGCCCCTGACAGGGGACTTGAATCAGCCCCAGCATTTT.

The chain combines TRBV7-2 with TRBJ2-5; 10 nucleotides agree with TRBD2. Per the germline V gene, CDR1 is SGHTA and CDR2 is FQGNSA. V was pared by 1 base and J by 4 bases, with 9 bases of the junction left unmatched. The CDR3 is made up of 17 amino acids. In nucleotides, the CDR3 is TGTGCCAGCAGCTTAGGGCTAGCGGGAGCGTCGGGAGAGACCCAGTACTTC. Its translation is CASSLGLAGASGETQYF.

The gene calls are TRBV12-5 and TRBJ2-5; 7 nucleotides line up with TRBD2. Germline CDR1 is LGHNT and CDR2 is FRNRAP. V lost 5 bases and J lost 1; bases outside the gene matches: 10. This CDR3 has 16 residues. The CDR3 bases are TGTGCTAGTGGTCCTGGGGAGGGTTTGACCCAAGAGACCCAGTACTTC. It specifies CASGPGEGLTQETQYF.

The V and J genes are TRBV5-6 and TRBJ2-4; tentatively, D is TRBD2 (5 bases). Trimming left V 0 bases short and J 0 bases short, with 16 bases between. Germline V gene sequence: CDR1 SGHDT, CDR2 YYEEEE. CDR3 size: 18 residues. The CDR3 loop is CASSLGGAGTLAKNIQYF. CDR3 DNA sequence: TGTGCCAGCAGCTTGGGGGGTGCGGGTACGCTAGCCAAAAACATTCAGTACTTC.